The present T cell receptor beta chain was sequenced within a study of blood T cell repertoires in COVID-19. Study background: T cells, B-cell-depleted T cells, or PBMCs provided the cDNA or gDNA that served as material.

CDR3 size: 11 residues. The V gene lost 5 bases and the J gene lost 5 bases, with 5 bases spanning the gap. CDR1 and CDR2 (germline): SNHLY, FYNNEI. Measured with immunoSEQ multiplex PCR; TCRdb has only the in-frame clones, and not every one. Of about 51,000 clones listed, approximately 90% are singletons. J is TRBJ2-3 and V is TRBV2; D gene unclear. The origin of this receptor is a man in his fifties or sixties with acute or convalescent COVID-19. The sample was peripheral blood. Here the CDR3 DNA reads TGTGCCAGCAGTACGGGAGATACGCAGTATTTT. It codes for CASSTGDTQYF.